This T cell receptor (beta chain) is from a study of T cell repertoires in cytomegalovirus infection. In this sample, this clonotype turned up many times. The V end was cut by 1 base, the J end by 5 bases, with 14 bases between. From germline, CDR1 is SGHTA and CDR2 FQGNSA. The CDR3 loop spans 15 amino acids. TCRdb fed the reads into MiXCR, producing one record per CDR3 protein. This table has 450,000 to 650,000 distinct CDR3 sequences, around a quarter appearing once. This TCR derives from a human donor in good health (CMV status not recorded). Some clones in this sample may be carry-over from other donors' samples. The sequenced sample was PBMCs. The V call is TRBV7-2, the J call TRBJ2-5, with D perhaps TRBD2 (6 bases). The CDR3 sequence is CASSLVPTREETQYF. Here the CDR3 DNA reads TGTGCCAGCAGCTTAGTCCCTACACGGGAGGAGACCCAGTACTTC.